The rows below give T cell receptor beta chains drawn from one sample of a study of shared clonotypes between healthy human individuals. Profiled with immunoSEQ multiplex PCR; TCRdb holds only in-frame clones, not every one. This sample has about 2 million clones, with over 85% found just once. Sequencing was done on a sample of naive CD8+ T cells sorted from blood. These receptors all come from a man aged 18 to 30 in good health. CDR3s include the opening cysteine and the closing phenylalanine or tryptophan. The D gene is left open where the match is weak. Only part of the rows carry a size: once, few, many, or a class if the clone is expanded.

j_call: TRBJ2-3
v_call: TRBV29-1
cdr3_length: 14
d_call: NA
clone_size: NA
cdr3_nt: TGCAGCGTTGAAGATCTTACCTACGCAGATACGCAGTATTTT
cdr3_aa: CSVEDLTYADTQYF

j_call: TRBJ2-5
v_call: TRBV11-2
cdr3_length: 13
d_call: NA
clone_size: NA
cdr3_nt: TGTGCCAGCAGCTTAGCGGGAGCGGAGACCCAGTACTTC
cdr3_aa: CASSLAGAETQYF

j_call: TRBJ1-1
v_call: TRBV28
cdr3_length: 16
d_call: TRBD1
clone_size: NA
cdr3_nt: TGTGCCAGCAGTTTATGGATCGCAGGGGGGAACACTGAAGCTTTCTTT
cdr3_aa: CASSLWIAGGNTEAFF

j_call: TRBJ2-3
v_call: TRBV15
cdr3_length: 14
d_call: TRBD2
clone_size: NA
cdr3_nt: TGTGCCACCTCGGCGGGGGGGAGCACAGATACGCAGTATTTT
cdr3_aa: CATSAGGSTDTQYF

j_call: TRBJ1-5
v_call: TRBV6-1
cdr3_length: 18
d_call: NA
clone_size: NA
cdr3_nt: TGTGCCAGCAGTGAATGGGTTTCGGCAGGGGAGGACCGGCAGCCCCAGCATTTT
cdr3_aa: CASSEWVSAGEDRQPQHF

j_call: TRBJ1-5
v_call: TRBV11-2
cdr3_length: 13
d_call: NA
clone_size: NA
cdr3_nt: TGTGCCAGCAGCCTAGGCAGCAATCAGCCCCAGCATTTT
cdr3_aa: CASSLGSNQPQHF

j_call: TRBJ2-4
v_call: TRBV5-4
cdr3_length: 14
d_call: TRBD1
clone_size: NA
cdr3_nt: TGTGCCAGCAGCTCCGGGACAGAAAAAAACATTCAGTACTTC
cdr3_aa: CASSSGTEKNIQYF

j_call: TRBJ1-2
v_call: TRBV27
cdr3_length: 15
d_call: NA
clone_size: NA
cdr3_nt: TGTGCCAGCAGTTTGGGCGGGCCAACTGGTCTTGGCTACACCTTC
cdr3_aa: CASSLGGPTGLGYTF

j_call: TRBJ1-5
v_call: TRBV6-1
cdr3_length: 15
d_call: TRBD1
clone_size: NA
cdr3_nt: TGTGCCAGCAGCCCGGGACAGGGGGATAGTTGGCCCCAGCATTTT
cdr3_aa: CASSPGQGDSWPQHF

j_call: TRBJ1-2
v_call: TRBV6-1
cdr3_length: 15
d_call: TRBD1
clone_size: NA
cdr3_nt: TGTGCCAGCAGCACAACAGGGGGGATTAGCTATGGCTACACCTTC
cdr3_aa: CASSTTGGISYGYTF

j_call: TRBJ1-4
v_call: TRBV7-9
cdr3_length: 14
d_call: TRBD1
clone_size: NA
cdr3_nt: TGTGCCAGCAGCCACCGGGACAGGGATGAAAAACTGTTTTTT
cdr3_aa: CASSHRDRDEKLFF

j_call: TRBJ2-3
v_call: TRBV9
cdr3_length: 16
d_call: TRBD2
clone_size: NA
cdr3_nt: TGTGCCAGCAGCGTATCTGGACTAGCGGGGACAGATACGCAGTATTTT
cdr3_aa: CASSVSGLAGTDTQYF

j_call: TRBJ2-2
v_call: TRBV28
cdr3_length: 15
d_call: TRBD1
clone_size: NA
cdr3_nt: TGTGCCAGCGCAATCGGACAGGGGGAAACCGGGGAGCTGTTTTTT
cdr3_aa: CASAIGQGETGELFF

j_call: TRBJ2-7
v_call: TRBV4-1
cdr3_length: 13
d_call: NA
clone_size: NA
cdr3_nt: TGCGCCAGCAGCCAAGTGGGAGGTGGGGAGCAGTACTTC
cdr3_aa: CASSQVGGGEQYF

j_call: TRBJ2-3
v_call: TRBV30
cdr3_length: 15
d_call: NA
clone_size: NA
cdr3_nt: TGTGCCTGGAGTGTAGGGGGGTACCAAGGGGATACGCAGTATTTT
cdr3_aa: CAWSVGGYQGDTQYF

j_call: TRBJ1-1
v_call: TRBV27
cdr3_length: 15
d_call: NA
clone_size: NA
cdr3_nt: TGTGCCAGCAGTTTAGCAGACCAGGGGAACACTGAAGCTTTCTTT
cdr3_aa: CASSLADQGNTEAFF

j_call: TRBJ1-1
v_call: TRBV6-4
cdr3_length: 16
d_call: NA
clone_size: NA
cdr3_nt: TGTGCCAGCAGTGACTCTACTCCTGCCGGGTTCACTGAAGCTTTCTTT
cdr3_aa: CASSDSTPAGFTEAFF

j_call: TRBJ2-7
v_call: TRBV13
cdr3_length: 15
d_call: NA
clone_size: NA
cdr3_nt: TGTGCCAGCAGCCCCCCGTATCGGAGAGACTCCGAGCAGTACTTC
cdr3_aa: CASSPPYRRDSEQYF

j_call: TRBJ2-3
v_call: TRBV27
cdr3_length: 17
d_call: NA
clone_size: NA
cdr3_nt: TGTGCCAGCAGTTTATTATCGTTGGCCGGTTTAGGGTATACGCAGTATTTT
cdr3_aa: CASSLLSLAGLGYTQYF

j_call: TRBJ2-3
v_call: TRBV29-1
cdr3_length: 15
d_call: NA
clone_size: NA
cdr3_nt: TGCAGCGTTGAGGTCCTGGGGGAGGGCACAGATACGCAGTATTTT
cdr3_aa: CSVEVLGEGTDTQYF

j_call: TRBJ1-5
v_call: TRBV28
cdr3_length: 15
d_call: TRBD1
clone_size: NA
cdr3_nt: TGTGCCAGCAGTCCGACAGGGTTTGGCAATCAGCCCCAGCATTTT
cdr3_aa: CASSPTGFGNQPQHF

j_call: TRBJ2-4
v_call: TRBV13
cdr3_length: 15
d_call: NA
clone_size: NA
cdr3_nt: TGTGCCAGCAGCTTAGGCGTGGCAGCCAAAAACATTCAGTACTTC
cdr3_aa: CASSLGVAAKNIQYF

j_call: TRBJ2-2
v_call: TRBV2
cdr3_length: 15
d_call: TRBD1
clone_size: NA
cdr3_nt: TGTGCCAGTCTTTCGGGACAGGGGGCGGTCGGGGAGCTGTTTTTT
cdr3_aa: CASLSGQGAVGELFF

j_call: TRBJ1-3
v_call: TRBV5-6
cdr3_length: 17
d_call: NA
clone_size: NA
cdr3_nt: TGTGCCAGCAGCATGCCGGGACACCTAAGCTCTGGAAACACCATATATTTT
cdr3_aa: CASSMPGHLSSGNTIYF

j_call: TRBJ2-7
v_call: TRBV7-4
cdr3_length: 15
d_call: NA
clone_size: NA
cdr3_nt: TGTGCCAGCAGCTTAGCGGGACGGGAAGGCAACGAGCAGTACTTC
cdr3_aa: CASSLAGREGNEQYF

j_call: TRBJ1-3
v_call: TRBV9
cdr3_length: 16
d_call: NA
clone_size: NA
cdr3_nt: TGTGCCAGCGGAAAGGACCAAGGGGGCTCTGGAAACACCATATATTTT
cdr3_aa: CASGKDQGGSGNTIYF

j_call: TRBJ1-1
v_call: TRBV9
cdr3_length: 15
d_call: NA
clone_size: NA
cdr3_nt: TGTGCCAGCAGCGTAGCTTCGACCGCAGCCAATGAAGCTTTCTTT
cdr3_aa: CASSVASTAANEAFF

j_call: TRBJ1-2
v_call: TRBV9
cdr3_length: 16
d_call: TRBD1
clone_size: NA
cdr3_nt: TGTGCCAGCGGCCTCGGACAGGGTATTTCTAACTATGGCTACACCTTC
cdr3_aa: CASGLGQGISNYGYTF

j_call: TRBJ1-1
v_call: TRBV5-4
cdr3_length: 12
d_call: NA
clone_size: NA
cdr3_nt: TGTGCCAGCAGTGAAGGTAACACTGAAGCTTTCTTT
cdr3_aa: CASSEGNTEAFF

j_call: TRBJ2-1
v_call: TRBV5-6
cdr3_length: 17
d_call: NA
clone_size: NA
cdr3_nt: TGTGCCAGCAGGGACCAGGGGGTAGCGGGCTCCTACAATGAGCAGTTCTTC
cdr3_aa: CASRDQGVAGSYNEQFF

j_call: TRBJ1-2
v_call: TRBV30
cdr3_length: 10
d_call: TRBD1
clone_size: NA
cdr3_nt: TGTGCCTGGGAGATGGGACAGCCTATATTC
cdr3_aa: CAWEMGQPIF

j_call: TRBJ1-1
v_call: TRBV6-6
cdr3_length: 14
d_call: TRBD1
clone_size: NA
cdr3_nt: TGTGCCAGCAGTTACGAGGGACAGGGCACTGAAGCTTTCTTT
cdr3_aa: CASSYEGQGTEAFF

j_call: TRBJ2-5
v_call: TRBV2
cdr3_length: 13
d_call: TRBD1
clone_size: NA
cdr3_nt: TGTGCCAGCTCAAGCAGGGGGCGCGAGACCCAGTACTTC
cdr3_aa: CASSSRGRETQYF

j_call: TRBJ1-1
v_call: TRBV7-9
cdr3_length: 13
d_call: NA
clone_size: few
cdr3_nt: TGTGCCAGCAGCTTAACGGGGGGAACTGAAGCTTTCTTT
cdr3_aa: CASSLTGGTEAFF

j_call: TRBJ1-5
v_call: TRBV7-8
cdr3_length: 14
d_call: NA
clone_size: NA
cdr3_nt: TGTGCCAGCAGCCCAGATTATAGCAATCAGCCCCAGCATTTT
cdr3_aa: CASSPDYSNQPQHF

j_call: TRBJ2-3
v_call: TRBV7-9
cdr3_length: 17
d_call: TRBD2
clone_size: NA
cdr3_nt: TGTGCCAGCAGCTCCTGGTATGGGCGGGAGGGCACAGATACGCAGTATTTT
cdr3_aa: CASSSWYGREGTDTQYF

j_call: TRBJ1-2
v_call: TRBV7-9
cdr3_length: 15
d_call: NA
clone_size: NA
cdr3_nt: TGTGCCAGCAGGGCCGAGCTCGGCAGTAACTATGGCTACACCTTC
cdr3_aa: CASRAELGSNYGYTF

j_call: TRBJ2-7
v_call: TRBV7-2
cdr3_length: 14
d_call: NA
clone_size: NA
cdr3_nt: TGTGCCAGCACGACCGGGTTTAACTCCTACGAGCAGTACTTC
cdr3_aa: CASTTGFNSYEQYF

j_call: TRBJ2-7
v_call: TRBV27
cdr3_length: 15
d_call: NA
clone_size: NA
cdr3_nt: TGTGCCAGCAGCCCTACCCGACCACTCCCTGTCGAGCAGTACTTC
cdr3_aa: CASSPTRPLPVEQYF

j_call: TRBJ2-2
v_call: TRBV4-1
cdr3_length: 13
d_call: TRBD1
clone_size: NA
cdr3_nt: TGCGCCAGCCAGACAGGGGTTGGCGGGGAGCTGTTTTTT
cdr3_aa: CASQTGVGGELFF

j_call: TRBJ1-1
v_call: TRBV6-5
cdr3_length: 13
d_call: NA
clone_size: NA
cdr3_nt: TGTGCCACCGCATTTCTTATAGGCACTGAAGCTTTCTTT
cdr3_aa: CATAFLIGTEAFF

j_call: TRBJ1-2
v_call: TRBV10-3
cdr3_length: 15
d_call: NA
clone_size: once
cdr3_nt: TGTGCCATCAGTGAGTCCGGACAGCCCAACTATGGCTACACCTTC
cdr3_aa: CAISESGQPNYGYTF